This T cell receptor (beta chain) emerged from a study of siplizumab effects on memory and regulatory T cells. Study observations and caveats: Mappable alloreactive CD4+ clones were on average about 62% Treg-derived with siplizumab, around 25% in controls.

Some clones are missing from TCRdb's copy, which holds only in-frame ones; the method was immunoSEQ multiplex PCR. Among about 120,000 clones listed, roughly 94% were seen once. Comments on this clone: Its antigen remains unknown.

The CDR3 spans 14 residues. Germline CDR1 and CDR2: LNHDA and SQIVND (reference sequence). V lost 8 bases to trimming and J lost 0 bases; unmatched junction nucleotides: 5. Material: non-Treg CD4+ T cells sorted from blood. V gene TRBV19 combines with J gene TRBJ2-7; 9 bases are a match to TRBD2. This sequence was found in a human donor in good health. The CDR3 protein is CASRLSGGSYEQYF. The DNA for the CDR3 is TGTGCCAGTCGACTTAGCGGGGGCTCCTACGAGCAGTACTTC. The complete variable domain, with remaining parts taken from reference TRBV19 and TRBJ2-7, reads DGGITQSPKYLFRKEGQNVTLSCEQNLNHDAMYWYRQDPGQGLRLIYYSQIVNDFQKGDIAEGYSVSREKKESFPLTVTSAQKNPTAFYLCASRLSGGSYEQYFGPGTRLTVT.